This TCR beta chain was recorded in a study of blood T cell repertoires in COVID-19. Study-level background: The study drew acute and convalescent COVID-19 samples from the United States, Italy and Spain. Sources were T cells, B-cell-depleted T cells, or PBMCs; the material itself was cDNA or gDNA.

Sequencing was performed with immunoSEQ multiplex PCR; in TCRdb, only in-frame clones are kept and a portion is missing. The sample has around 150,000 clones, approximately 90% seen once; the top ten hold roughly 2%. A note on this clone: The sample contains more than one DNA sequence encoding this CDR3.

The V end was cut by 4 bases, the J end by 5 bases, with 5 bases between. CDR3 size: 11 residues. CDR1 and CDR2 from the germline V gene are KGHSH and LQKENI. The specimen was peripheral blood. The clonotype comes from a man between 18 and 29 years old with acute or convalescent COVID-19. The V call is TRBV18, the J call TRBJ2-5; no firm D call. The CDR3 here is CASSLEETQYF. The CDR3 bases are TGTGCCAGCTCACTCGAGGAGACCCAGTACTTC. Filled out from reference TRBV18 and TRBJ2-5, the complete variable domain reads NAGVMQNPRHLVRRRGQEARLRCSPMKGHSHVYWYRQLPEEGLKFMVYLQKENIIDESGMPKERFSAEFPKEGPSILRIQQVVRGDSAAYFCASSLEETQYFGPGTRLLVL.